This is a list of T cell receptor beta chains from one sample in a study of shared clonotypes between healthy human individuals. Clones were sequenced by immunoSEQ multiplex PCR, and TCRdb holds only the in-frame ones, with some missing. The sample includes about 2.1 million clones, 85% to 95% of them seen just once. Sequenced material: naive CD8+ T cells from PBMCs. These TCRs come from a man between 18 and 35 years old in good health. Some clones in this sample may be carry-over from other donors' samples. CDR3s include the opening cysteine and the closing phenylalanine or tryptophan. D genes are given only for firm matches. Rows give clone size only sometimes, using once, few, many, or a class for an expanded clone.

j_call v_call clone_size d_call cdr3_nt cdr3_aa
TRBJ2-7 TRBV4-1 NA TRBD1 TGCGCCAGCAGCCTGGGACCTGGGACAGGGATTTCCTACGAGCAGTACTTC CASSLGPGTGISYEQYF
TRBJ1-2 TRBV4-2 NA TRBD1 TGTGCCAGCAGCCACCCAGGGGGGCAGGGTGGCTACACCTTC CASSHPGGQGGYTF
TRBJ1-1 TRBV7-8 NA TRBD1 TGTGCCAGCAGTTCCCGAAAAAAGCTACAGGGGGGGAACACTGAAGCTTTCTTT CASSSRKKLQGGNTEAFF
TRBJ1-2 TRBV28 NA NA TGTGCCAGCAGTTTAACAGGGAACTATGGCTACACCTTC CASSLTGNYGYTF
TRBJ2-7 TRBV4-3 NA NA TGCGCCAGCAGCCAAGATACTTCGGGGCTAGCCTACGAGCAGTACTTC CASSQDTSGLAYEQYF
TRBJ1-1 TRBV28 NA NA TGTGCCAGCAGTTTGGGGCAGGGACTGAACACTGAAGCTTTCTTT CASSLGQGLNTEAFF
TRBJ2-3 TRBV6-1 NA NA TGTGCCAGCAGTGAAGCTTCAGGATCAGATACGCAGTATTTT CASSEASGSDTQYF
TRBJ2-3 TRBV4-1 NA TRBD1 TGCGCCAGCAGCCAAGTGGGACAGTATGCAGATACGCAGTATTTT CASSQVGQYADTQYF
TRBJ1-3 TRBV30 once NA TGTGCCTGGCACGGCGACAGTTACTCTGGAAACACCATATATTTT CAWHGDSYSGNTIYF
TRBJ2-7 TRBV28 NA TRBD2 TGTGCCAGCAGTTCCCCGACTAGCGGGAGAAGGTTCTACGAGCAGTACTTC CASSSPTSGRRFYEQYF
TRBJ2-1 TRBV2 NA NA TGTGCCAGCAGGGACCGGGGTCAGAGCTCCTACAATGAGCAGTTCTTC CASRDRGQSSYNEQFF
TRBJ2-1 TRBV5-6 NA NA TGTGCCAGCAGCTCCCCCTCCTACAATGAGCAGTTCTTC CASSSPSYNEQFF
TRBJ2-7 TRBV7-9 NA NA TGTGCCAGCAGCTCCCGGACAGCCCTCCCCTACGAGCAGTACTTC CASSSRTALPYEQYF
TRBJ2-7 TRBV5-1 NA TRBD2 TGCGCCAGCAGCTTTGGACTAGCGGAGTACTACGAGCAGTACTTC CASSFGLAEYYEQYF
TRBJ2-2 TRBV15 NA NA TGTGCCACCAGCAGTGGGGGTCCCGGGGAGCTGTTTTTT CATSSGGPGELFF
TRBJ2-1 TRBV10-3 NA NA TGTGCCATCAGTGAGTCGCTAGACAATGAGCAGTTCTTC CAISESLDNEQFF
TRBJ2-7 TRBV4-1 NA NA TGCGCCAGCAGCCAACGGACAGCCTACGAGCAGTACTTC CASSQRTAYEQYF
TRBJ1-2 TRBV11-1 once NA TGTGCCAGCAGCTTAGAGGGCGCGATGTATGGCTACACCTTC CASSLEGAMYGYTF
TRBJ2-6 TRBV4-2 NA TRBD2 TGTGCCAGCAGCCAAGATGTTAGGACTAGCGCTGGGGCCAACGTCCTGACTTTC CASSQDVRTSAGANVLTF
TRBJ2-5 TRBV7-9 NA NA TGTGCCAGCAGCCCCCCCGGGGGTTGGGAGCAGTACTTC CASSPPGGWEQYF
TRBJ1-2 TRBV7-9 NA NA TGTGCCAGCAGCTTCCCTACGGAGGGGAACTATGGCTACACCTTC CASSFPTEGNYGYTF
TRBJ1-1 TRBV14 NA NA TGTGCCAGCAGCCCAATACGGGGGATCGCTGAAGCTTTCTTT CASSPIRGIAEAFF
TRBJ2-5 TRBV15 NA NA TGTGCCACCAGCAGAGGAGAGGTCCTCGAGACCCAGTACTTC CATSRGEVLETQYF
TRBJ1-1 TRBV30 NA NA TGTGCCTGGAGCATGACAGGGAACACTGAAGCTTTCTTT CAWSMTGNTEAFF
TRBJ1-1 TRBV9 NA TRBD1 TGTGCCAGCAGCGCCGGGACAGGTAACACTGAAGCTTTCTTT CASSAGTGNTEAFF
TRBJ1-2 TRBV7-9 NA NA TGTGCCAGCAGCCAGCTCTCAGGAGTTGGCTATGGCTACACCTTC CASSQLSGVGYGYTF
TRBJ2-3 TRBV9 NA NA TGTGCCAGCAGCGTTTTCTTCACAGATACGCAGTATTTT CASSVFFTDTQYF
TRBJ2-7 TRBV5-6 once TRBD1 TGTGCCAGCAGCCCCCGGGACAGGATACTCTACGAGCAGTACTTC CASSPRDRILYEQYF
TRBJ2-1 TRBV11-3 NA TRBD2 TGTGCCAGCCGGGGGGGAGCCCACAATGAGCAGTTCTTC CASRGGAHNEQFF